One sample yielded the 4 T cell receptor beta chains listed below, sequenced in a study of siplizumab effects on memory and regulatory T cells. As described, mixed lymphocyte reaction cells underwent coculture at 37°C for a duration of five to six days. The table came from immunoSEQ multiplex PCR; TCRdb's copy has only in-frame clones and leaves some out. Altogether more than 9,500 clones are present, around 46% being singletons, with the ten largest covering 35% to 40%. No antigen has been assigned to these receptors. Sequences were obtained from CFSE-low (dividing) CD8+ T cells sorted from an allogeneic mixed lymphocyte reaction. The receptor source for this set is a human donor in good health; the cells came from an allogeneic mixed lymphocyte reaction. Some clones in this sample may be carry-over from other donors' samples.

The gene calls are TRBV7-9 and TRBJ2-1, with 11 bases fitting TRBD2. Trimming cost V 5 bases and J 4 bases; bases outside gene matches: 7. This CDR3 has 16 amino acids. Germline V gene sequence: CDR1 SEHNR, CDR2 FQNEAQ (reference sequence). CDR3 coding DNA: TGTGCCAGCAGCACGCCGGGACTAGCGGTTTACAATGAGCAGTTCTTC. Protein sequence: CASSTPGLAVYNEQFF. Full variable domain (remainder filled in from reference TRBV7-9 and TRBJ2-1): DTGVSQNPRHKITKRGQNVTFRCDPISEHNRLYWYRQTLGQGPEFLTYFQNEAQLEKSRLLSDRFSAERPKGSFSTLEIQRTEQGDSAMYLCASSTPGLAVYNEQFFGPGTRLTVL.

This clone showed up just a few times. The chain links TRBV7-2 to TRBJ2-7, with D possibly being TRBD1 (5 bases). Trimming left V 6 bases short and J 3 bases short, with 12 bases between. Germline CDR1 reads SGHTA; CDR2 reads FQGNSA. The CDR3 loop spans 13 amino acids. The CDR3: CASRPPQGYEQYF. For the CDR3, the DNA is TGTGCCAGCAGACCCCCCCAGGGCTACGAGCAGTACTTC.

This clone was picked up a small number of times. This chain connects TRBV10-3 to TRBJ2-3; D is uncertain. Germline values: CDR1 ENHRY, CDR2 SYGVKD. This CDR3 has 13 amino acids. The V end lost 8 bases, the J end lost 2 bases, and 11 bases lay between the germline ends. CDR3 in amino acids: CAIALDSTDTQYF. CDR3 sequence (DNA): TGTGCCATCGCGCTAGACTCCACAGATACGCAGTATTTT.

The chain employs TRBV5-6 and TRBJ2-2, with D perhaps TRBD2 (5 bases). The CDR3 is made up of 12 amino acids. Germline CDR1 reads SGHDT; CDR2 reads YYEEEE. V was cut by 4 bases and J by 5 bases, with 6 bases left in between. In nucleotides, the CDR3 is TGTGCCAGCAGCCCGGGGACCGGGGAGCTGTTTTTT. Protein product: CASSPGTGELFF. The whole variable domain, remainder taken from reference TRBV5-6 and TRBJ2-2, is DAGVTQSPTHLIKTRGQQVTLRCSPKSGHDTVSWYQQALGQGPQFIFQYYEEEERQRGNFPDRFSGHQFPNYSSELNVNALLLGDSALYLCASSPGTGELFFGEGSRLTVL.